The sequence of this T cell receptor (beta chain) was determined in a study of early T cells in non-severe SARS-CoV-2 infection. Trimming removed 6 bases from V and 4 bases from J; junction bases left unmatched: 3. This CDR3 has 14 residues. Germline V gene data show CDR1 as MNHNS and CDR2 as SASEGT. TCRdb redid the calling of the 5' RACE reads with MiXCR, one entry per CDR3 protein. Counted here are more than 80,000 distinct CDR3 sequences, roughly an eighth occurring once; the ten biggest clones make up roughly 1.4%. This clonotype was recorded many times. The sample comprised whole blood. V usage is TRBV6-1 and J usage is TRBJ2-2, with TRBD2 matching 9 bases. The sequence came from an adult who was a healthcare worker with PCR-confirmed SARS-CoV-2 infection or an uninfected control (not recorded which). DNA for the CDR3: TGTGCCAGCAGCTTGGGACTAGCCACCGGGGAGCTGTTTTTT. Its translation is CASSLGLATGELFF.